These 27 T cell receptor beta chains came from one sample sequenced in a study of T-cell reconstitution after alpha-beta-depleted transplantation in children. Library preparation (for TCRbeta) was performed with unique molecular identifiers. TCRdb re-analysed the PCR reads in MiXCR, keeping a single row per CDR3 protein. The profile covers about 610,000 distinct CDR3 sequences, with roughly a tenth appearing a single time and less than 5% taken by the ten largest. Sample: PBMCs from the stem cell graft donor, taken from the stem cell graft. All receptors come from a human donor who donated a stem cell graft to a child with acute myeloid leukemia.

This clonotype was seen at least ten times. The chain couples TRBV29-1 to TRBJ2-2; 9 bases match TRBD1. V was clipped by 8 bases and J by 0 bases; unmatched bases: 4. Germline V lookup: CDR1 SQVTM, CDR2 ANQGSEA. CDR3 size: 14 residues. For the CDR3, the DNA is TGCAGCACCCGGACAGGGGCGAACACCGGGGAGCTGTTTTTT. Its translation is CSTRTGANTGELFF.

V and J are TRBV24-1 and TRBJ2-5, with D possibly TRBD2 on 6 matching bases. V was cut by 6 bases and J by 7 bases, with 20 bases left in between. This CDR3 has 15 residues. Germline values: CDR1 KGHDR, CDR2 SFDVKD. The CDR3 DNA follows: TGTGCCACCAGTTATATTAACGGACCGGAGGGGACCCAGTACTTC. Translation: CATSYINGPEGTQYF.

The table lists this clonotype with many counts. This chain uses TRBV7-3 with TRBJ2-1; 7 bases are a match to TRBD2. Trimming removed 0 bases from V and 7 bases from J; junction bases left unmatched: 9. Germline lookup yields CDR1 SGHTA and CDR2 FQGTGA. The CDR3 spans 16 residues. The CDR3 region is CASSLTPSGGENEQFF. The DNA for the CDR3 is TGTGCCAGCAGCTTAACCCCTAGCGGAGGAGAGAATGAGCAGTTCTTC.

DNA of the CDR3: TGCAGCGGATGTTATGCTAGCGGGATGGGGGAGACCCAGTACTTC. This translates into CSGCYASGMGETQYF. The V and J genes are TRBV29-1 and TRBJ2-5; TRBD2 agrees at 9 bases. The length of the CDR3 is 15 residues. V was pared by 7 bases and J by 5 bases, with 14 bases of the junction left unmatched. Germline CDR1 and CDR2: SQVTM and ANQGSEA.

This clonotype was detected a few times. The V call is TRBV14, the J call TRBJ2-2; TRBD1 matches at 8 bases. CDR1 SGHDN and CDR2 FVKESK come from the germline V gene. The CDR3 totals 17 residues. The trim removed 0 bases at V and 1 base at J, leaving 4 bases unmatched. CDR3 residues: CASSQDWDRLNTGELFF. The CDR3 DNA reads TGTGCCAGCAGCCAAGATTGGGACAGGTTGAACACCGGGGAGCTGTTTTTT.

The table lists this clonotype with many counts. This rearrangement joins TRBV20-1 to TRBJ2-7, with 10 nucleotides matching TRBD2. Germline loops: CDR1 DFQATT, CDR2 SNEGSKA (reference sequence). CDR3 size: 13 residues. The CDR3 reads CSGPASGSYEQYF. The CDR3 nucleotides read TGCAGCGGTCCGGCTAGCGGGAGCTACGAGCAGTACTTC.

This clonotype came up many times. This chain connects TRBV9 to TRBJ2-3, with D hard to call. The CDR3 covers 13 residues. V shed 2 bases and J shed 2 bases, with 6 bases lying between them. Germline V CDR1 and CDR2: SGDLS, YYNGEE. The CDR3: CASSVRFTDTQYF. Written as DNA, the CDR3 is TGTGCCAGCAGCGTCCGCTTCACAGATACGCAGTATTTT. Supplemented by reference TRBV9 and TRBJ2-3, the full variable domain reads DSGVTQTPKHLITATGQRVTLRCSPRSGDLSVYWYQQSLDQGLQFLIQYYNGEERAKGNILERFSAQQFPDLHSELNLSSLELGDSALYFCASSVRFTDTQYFGPGTRLTVL.

In this sample, this clonotype turned up a few times. The chain combines TRBV11-2 with TRBJ2-6; a possible D gene is TRBD2 (7 bases). The CDR3 covers 18 residues. Trimming removed 1 base at V and 1 base at J, with 14 bases between. Germline CDR1 SGHAT, CDR2 FQNNGV. The CDR3 loop reads CASSLGGGGGSGANVLTF. In DNA, the CDR3 is TGTGCCAGCAGCTTAGGTGGAGGGGGGGGGTCTGGGGCCAACGTCCTGACTTTC.

This chain links TRBV28 with TRBJ1-3; TRBD1 agrees at 7 bases. V gave up 8 bases and J gave up 5 bases; unmatched junction bases: 15. The CDR3 spans 16 residues. Germline CDR1 MDHEN, CDR2 SYDVKM. The CDR3 DNA follows: TGTGCCAGCCGTTCATCGGGACAGATCGAAAGAAACACCATATATTTT. Protein: CASRSSGQIERNTIYF.

A few counts support this clonotype. The rearrangement uses TRBV9 and TRBJ2-1; unclear D gene. This CDR3 has 15 residues. Germline V CDR1 and CDR2: SGDLS, YYNGEE. V lost 0 bases and J 0 bases, leaving 7 bases between the germline ends. CDR3 amino acids: CASSVGVSSYNEQFF. DNA for the CDR3: TGTGCCAGCAGCGTAGGTGTAAGCTCCTACAATGAGCAGTTCTTC. Complete variable domain (other parts from reference TRBV9 and TRBJ2-1): DSGVTQTPKHLITATGQRVTLRCSPRSGDLSVYWYQQSLDQGLQFLIQYYNGEERAKGNILERFSAQQFPDLHSELNLSSLELGDSALYFCASSVGVSSYNEQFFGPGTRLTVL.

This clonotype was counted many times. This chain connects TRBV15 to TRBJ2-5; D remains unclear. Germline assignment: CDR1 LNHNV and CDR2 YYDKDF (reference sequence). This CDR3 is built from 13 residues. V dropped 1 base and J dropped 5 bases, with 8 bases sitting between them. The CDR3 spells CATSRGLEETQYF. The CDR3 coding sequence is TGTGCCACCAGCAGAGGGCTTGAGGAGACCCAGTACTTC.

This clonotype was counted a few times. The rearrangement links TRBV5-1 to TRBJ1-5; a possible D gene is TRBD1 (5 bases). Trimming shortened V by 1 base and J by 6 bases, and 11 bases separated the two germline ends. Germline loops: CDR1 SGHRS, CDR2 YFSETQ. CDR3 length: 14 amino acids. CDR3 region: CASSLTGDGQPQHF. CDR3 coding DNA: TGCGCCAGCAGCTTGACGGGGGACGGTCAGCCCCAGCATTTT.

The chain employs TRBV15 and TRBJ1-3; D remains unclear. Trimming removed 3 bases from V and 3 bases from J, with 6 bases in between. Germline values: CDR1 LNHNV, CDR2 YYDKDF (reference sequence). The CDR3 consists of 13 residues. The CDR3: CATSSGVGNTIYF. For the CDR3, the DNA is TGTGCCACCAGCAGCGGAGTTGGAAACACCATATATTTT.

For this clonotype: An end of the junction differs from the germline gene, which may be a read error. Written as DNA, the CDR3 is TGCTGTGCTAGAGATCGGGCCGGGGAAACTTACACCGGGGAGCTGTTTTTT. Translation: CCARDRAGETYTGELFF. The chain combines TRBV20-1 with TRBJ2-2; D perhaps matches TRBD2 (5 bases). The CDR3 is 17 residues long. CDR1 DFQATT and CDR2 SNEGSKA come from the germline V gene (reference sequence).

The chain combines TRBV28 with TRBJ2-7; D remains ambiguous. Germline lookup yields CDR1 MDHEN and CDR2 SYDVKM. The V and J ends lost 2 bases and 9 bases respectively, with 20 bases between them. The CDR3 has 15 amino acids. The CDR3 reads CASSLHSGLVVGQYF. CDR3 bases: TGTGCCAGCAGTTTACACTCGGGCCTCGTAGTGGGGCAGTACTTC.

This clonotype came up many times. The chain couples TRBV12-3 or TRBV12-4 to TRBJ2-7, with 12 bases aligning to TRBD1. Trimming took 6 bases from V and 8 from J; bases not matched to a gene: 5. This CDR3 spans 13 amino acids. CDR3 DNA: TGTGCCAGCAGGCCGGGACAGGGGGCGAAGCAGTACTTC. It is translated as CASRPGQGAKQYF.

This clonotype was seen just once. The chain has TRBV20-1 and TRBJ2-2, with 8 positions matching TRBD2. Unmatched junction bases numbered 2, after V lost 3 bases and J lost 5 bases. This CDR3 spans 13 amino acids. Germline CDR1 reads DFQATT; CDR2 reads SNEGSKA (reference sequence). Here the CDR3 DNA reads TGCAGTGCTAGCCAGCGGGAGACCGGGGAGCTGTTTTTT. It encodes CSASQRETGELFF.

This clonotype turned up a few times. CDR3 residues: CASSQAPGTPRTGELFF. As DNA, the CDR3 is TGTGCCAGCAGCCAAGCCCCCGGGACTCCACGGACCGGGGAGCTGTTTTTT. The rearrangement joins TRBV4-2 to TRBJ2-2; a possible D gene is TRBD2 (6 bases). Germline V lookup: CDR1 LGHNA, CDR2 YNFKEQ. The CDR3 sequence is 17 residues long. Trimming shortened V by 1 base and J by 5 bases, and 17 bases separated the two germline ends.

V and J are TRBV6-5 and TRBJ2-1; D gene ambiguous. The V gene lost 4 bases and the J gene lost 13 bases, with 11 bases spanning the gap. The CDR3 length is 11 residues. Germline V gene data show CDR1 as MNHEY and CDR2 as SVGAGI. CDR3 DNA sequence: TGTGCCAGCAGTTTCATGGACGTCCAGTTCTTC. Encoded protein: CASSFMDVQFF.

This clonotype was detected a few times. V gene TRBV27 combines with J gene TRBJ2-2; D gene unclear. CDR3 size: 16 residues. The germline gives CDR1 MNHEY, CDR2 SMNVEV (reference sequence). V gave up 2 bases and J gave up 6 bases, with 16 bases separating them. The CDR3 DNA reads as TGTGCCAGCAGTTTACTCCAGGCTAGGAAGGCCGGGGAGCTGTTTTTT. Translating it yields CASSLLQARKAGELFF.

This clonotype was counted many times. This chain connects TRBV9 to TRBJ2-7; 13 positions match TRBD2. Looked up from germline, CDR1 is SGDLS and CDR2 is YYNGEE. Trimming at V came to 4 bases and at J to 6 bases, leaving 4 bases not matched to a gene. The CDR3 covers 14 residues. The CDR3 sequence is CASSTGLAGVEQYF. In DNA, the CDR3 is TGTGCCAGCAGCACCGGACTAGCGGGAGTCGAGCAGTACTTC.

This clonotype was detected a few times. This chain links TRBV6-2 or TRBV6-3 with TRBJ1-2, with no clear D. Germline CDR1 is MNHEY and CDR2 is SVGEGT. The CDR3 is 13 residues long. The ends were cut back, 1 base at V and 4 bases at J, with 7 bases in the middle. The CDR3, as DNA: TGTGCCAGCAGTTACTTGGAGTCCTATGGCTACACCTTC. Its translation: CASSYLESYGYTF.

The rearrangement uses TRBV25-1 and TRBJ2-5; D is unclear. Germline V gives CDR1 MGHDK, CDR2 SYGVNS. The CDR3 extends over 11 amino acids. Deletions cut 3 bases from V and 6 bases from J, with 5 bases between. The CDR3 sequence: CASSEGQTQYF. The CDR3 nucleotides read TGTGCCAGCAGTGAGGGCCAGACCCAGTACTTC.

This clonotype was observed at least ten times. For the CDR3, the DNA is TGTGCCACCCGACAGGGTTCAGGAAACACCATATATTTT. Amino acids: CATRQGSGNTIYF. This chain joins TRBV7-9 and TRBJ1-3; 7 bases map to TRBD1. Germline assignment: CDR1 SEHNR and CDR2 FQNEAQ (reference sequence). The CDR3 is made up of 13 amino acids. The trim removed 10 bases at V and 4 bases at J, leaving 7 bases unmatched.

The CDR3 nucleotides are TGTGCCAGCTCACGGGAACCCTGGGGGATGAACACTGAAGCTTTCTTT. Translating gives CASSREPWGMNTEAFF. The chain is built from TRBV18 and TRBJ1-1; D possibly corresponds to TRBD1 (5 bases). The CDR3 extends over 16 amino acids. Deletions cut 4 bases from V and 0 bases from J, with 15 bases between. CDR1 and CDR2 from the germline V gene are KGHSH and LQKENI.

This clonotype was recorded a few times. The chain links TRBV29-1 to TRBJ2-7; 7 bases agree with TRBD2. The CDR3 length is 13 residues. Germline CDR1 is SQVTM and CDR2 is ANQGSEA. Unmatched junction bases numbered 10, after V lost 4 bases and J lost 7 bases. CDR3 protein: CSVVGTIPWEQYF. CDR3 nucleotides: TGCAGCGTTGTGGGGACTATCCCCTGGGAGCAGTACTTC.

This clonotype was counted at least ten times. The chain couples TRBV28 to TRBJ2-7, with 8 bases lining up with TRBD1. V shed 1 base and J 0 bases; nucleotides not matched to a gene: 5. Germline lookup yields CDR1 MDHEN and CDR2 SYDVKM. There are 16 residues in the CDR3. The CDR3 nucleotides read TGTGCCAGCAGTTTATTTCGGACAGGGATCTCCTACGAGCAGTACTTC. The encoded protein is CASSLFRTGISYEQYF.